The 32 T cell receptor beta chains listed next were all sequenced from one sample in a study of blood T cell repertoires in COVID-19. Data came from immunoSEQ multiplex PCR; TCRdb stores just in-frame clones and leaves some out. Here the sample spans about 280,000 clones, over 75% being singletons. The specimen sequenced was peripheral blood. The receptors derive from a man over 45 with active or convalescent COVID-19.

J is TRBJ1-6 and V is TRBV6-6; D is ambiguous. CDR3 size: 14 residues. CDR1 and CDR2 (germline): MNHNY, SVGAGI (reference sequence). V gave up 2 bases and J gave up 10 bases, with 12 bases separating them. CDR3 bases: TGTGCCAGCAGTTACACCGATGCGGAATCACCCCTCCACTTT. It yields the protein CASSYTDAESPLHF.

Worth noting for this clone: Other DNA variants within this sample encode the same CDR3. V is TRBV4-1 and J is TRBJ2-5; D might be TRBD2 (5 bases). This CDR3 is built from 15 residues. Germline CDR1 reads MGHRA; CDR2 reads YSYEKL. Trimming removed 0 bases at V and 5 bases at J, with 13 bases between. The CDR3: CASSQDGGRGETQYF. The CDR3 DNA sequence: TGCGCCAGCAGCCAAGATGGAGGCCGTGGTGAGACCCAGTACTTC.

The chain has TRBV5-4 and TRBJ2-5, with TRBD2 matching over 9 bases. In germline, CDR1 is SGHNT, CDR2 YYREEE (reference sequence). The length of the CDR3 is 16 residues. After removal of 0 bases from V and 4 bases from J, the junction contained 7 bases not matched to a gene. CDR3 sequence (DNA): TGTGCCAGCAGCTTGGGTAATAGCGGGAGCGGAGAGACCCAGTACTTC. This translates into CASSLGNSGSGETQYF.

This sequence joins TRBV29-1 and TRBJ1-4, with 7 bases lining up with TRBD1. Unmatched junction bases numbered 11, after V lost 0 bases and J lost 4 bases. Germline CDR1 SQVTM, CDR2 ANQGSEA. CDR3 size: 17 residues. The CDR3 DNA sequence: TGCAGCGTTGAAGAAGTAGGGAGCAGGGGGTATAATGAAAAACTGTTTTTT. This gives the protein CSVEEVGSRGYNEKLFF. Full variable domain (remainder filled in from reference TRBV29-1 and TRBJ1-4): SAVISQKPSRDICQRGTSLTIQCQVDSQVTMMFWYRQQPGQSLTLIATANQGSEATYESGFVIDKFPISRPNLTFSTLTVSNMSPEDSSIYLCSVEEVGSRGYNEKLFFGSGTQLSVL.

This clone was seen a single time. The chain combines TRBV10-3 with TRBJ2-7, with 7 bases lining up with TRBD2. Trimming took 10 bases from V and 3 from J; bases not matched to a gene: 12. The CDR3 has 14 amino acids. Germline CDR1 reads ENHRY; CDR2 reads SYGVKD. The CDR3, as DNA: TGTGCCACCCGGACTAGTCCCTCTATCTACGAGCAGTACTTC. This sequence encodes CATRTSPSIYEQYF.

This rearrangement joins TRBV11-1 to TRBJ2-1; 9 nucleotides align to TRBD2. Germline V CDR1 and CDR2: SGHAT, FQDESV (reference sequence). Unmatched junction bases numbered 10, after V lost 5 bases and J lost 5 bases. The CDR3 has 16 residues. The CDR3 loop reads CASSHFSGRSNNEQFF. The DNA for the CDR3 is TGTGCCAGCAGCCACTTTAGCGGGAGAAGTAACAATGAGCAGTTCTTC.

CDR3 amino acids: CASSVRGPNTEAFF. In nucleotides, the CDR3 is TGCGCCAGCAGCGTCCGTGGGCCTAACACTGAAGCTTTCTTT. V gene TRBV5-1 combines with J gene TRBJ1-1; D is uncertain. The CDR3 has 14 residues. CDR1 and CDR2 from the germline V gene are SGHRS and YFSETQ. V shed 4 bases and J shed 2 bases, with 12 bases lying between them.

J is TRBJ2-7 and V is TRBV5-1; TRBD2 matches 9 bases. This CDR3 has 15 amino acids. Germline lookup yields CDR1 SGHRS and CDR2 YFSETQ. V lost 6 bases to trimming and J lost 3 bases; unmatched junction nucleotides: 10. This chain's CDR3 is CASTPRAGGFYEQYF. In DNA form, the CDR3 reads TGCGCCAGCACCCCTAGAGCGGGAGGATTCTACGAGCAGTACTTC.

This chain links TRBV5-1 with TRBJ2-1, with 12 bases identical to TRBD2. Losses at the gene ends were 2 bases for V and 0 bases for J; bases not matched to a gene: 3. Germline CDR1 is SGHRS and CDR2 is YFSETQ. This CDR3 contains 17 residues. CDR3 sequence reads: CASSLTSGGSSYNEQFF. DNA for the CDR3: TGCGCCAGCAGCTTAACTAGCGGGGGGAGCTCCTACAATGAGCAGTTCTTC.

The chain couples TRBV24-1 to TRBJ2-2; TRBD2 aligns across 7 bases. The CDR3 has 19 amino acids. Losses at the gene ends were 4 bases for V and 3 bases for J; bases not matched to a gene: 16. Germline assignment: CDR1 KGHDR and CDR2 SFDVKD. The CDR3: CATSDGPVPGGGYTGELFF. The CDR3 nucleotides are TGTGCCACCAGTGACGGCCCGGTCCCGGGGGGAGGGTACACCGGGGAGCTGTTTTTT.

This chain joins TRBV28 and TRBJ1-5; D unresolved. Trimming stripped 7 bases from V and 2 bases from J, with 15 bases between. The CDR3 is 15 residues long. Germline CDR1 and CDR2: MDHEN and SYDVKM. CDR3 bases: TGTGCCAGCACACGTCCGGGGAATGGCAATCAGCCCCAGCATTTT. Its translation: CASTRPGNGNQPQHF. Using reference TRBV28 and TRBJ1-5 for the parts outside the CDR3, the full variable domain is DVKVTQSSRYLVKRTGEKVFLECVQDMDHENMFWYRQDPGLGLRLIYFSYDVKMKEKGDIPEGYSVSREKKERFSLILESASTNQTSMYLCASTRPGNGNQPQHFGDGTRLSIL.

The gene calls are TRBV28 and TRBJ1-2; D gene uncertain. Between the trimmed V and J ends, which lost 8 bases and 4 bases, there was a span of 11 bases. CDR1 is MDHEN, CDR2 SYDVKM, per germline. The CDR3 length is 12 residues. The CDR3 DNA reads TGTGCCAGCCTCGTACGGGGCTATGGCTACACCTTC. It encodes CASLVRGYGYTF.

The V and J genes are TRBV4-2 and TRBJ1-6, with D unclear. The CDR3 totals 17 residues. CDR1 and CDR2 (germline): LGHNA, YNFKEQ. Trimming stripped 4 bases from V and 7 bases from J, with 20 bases between. This CDR3 is CASSLTGSASRNSPLHF. The CDR3 nucleotides are TGTGCCAGCAGCCTAACCGGGTCCGCGTCGAGAAATTCACCCCTCCACTTT.

The rearrangement joins TRBV7-2 to TRBJ2-7; 11 nucleotides agree with TRBD2. J was trimmed by 4 bases and V by 1 base; bases with no gene match: 3. Germline CDR1 and CDR2: SGHTA and FQGNSA. The CDR3 is 15 amino acids. This chain's CDR3 is CASSLDSGRVYEQYF. The CDR3 nucleotides are TGTGCCAGCAGCTTAGATAGCGGGAGGGTGTACGAGCAGTACTTC.

This chain connects TRBV10-3 to TRBJ2-1, with D tentatively TRBD1 (7 bases). CDR1 ENHRY and CDR2 SYGVKD come from the germline V gene. The CDR3 loop spans 16 amino acids. The V and J ends lost 6 bases and 7 bases respectively, with 22 bases between them. CDR3 in amino acids: CAIREGAGLEVNEQFF. Written as DNA, the CDR3 is TGTGCCATCAGGGAGGGGGCAGGTCTAGAAGTTAATGAGCAGTTCTTC.

This chain joins TRBV2 and TRBJ2-3; 7 bases map to TRBD1. Germline-derived CDR1 and CDR2 are SNHLY and FYNNEI. V was pared by 5 bases and J by 0 bases, with 5 bases of the junction left unmatched. This CDR3 comprises 15 residues. CDR3 loop: CASSRGQSSTDTQYF. The CDR3 DNA follows: TGTGCCAGCAGTCGGGGACAGTCCAGCACAGATACGCAGTATTTT.

The chain carries TRBV19 and TRBJ2-1, with D hard to call. Germline V gene lookup returns CDR1 LNHDA and CDR2 SQIVND (reference sequence). V lost 1 base, J lost 5 bases, and 9 bases lay in between. The CDR3 has 14 residues. DNA of the CDR3: TGTGCCAGTAGTATAGGGGCTAATAACAATGAGCAGTTCTTC. Amino acids: CASSIGANNNEQFF.

The genes are TRBV28 and TRBJ2-1; the D gene is possibly TRBD1 (6 bases). Germline values: CDR1 MDHEN, CDR2 SYDVKM. The V end lost 5 bases, the J end lost 5 bases, and 13 bases lay between the germline ends. The CDR3 is 14 residues long. The CDR3 protein is CASSPRTVHNEQFF. CDR3 sequence (DNA): TGTGCCAGCAGTCCAAGGACAGTCCACAATGAGCAGTTCTTC.

The V and J genes are TRBV6-6 and TRBJ2-7, with D perhaps TRBD1 (7 bases). The CDR3 is 15 residues long. V gave up 7 bases and J gave up 7 bases, with 23 bases separating them. Germline lookup yields CDR1 MNHNY and CDR2 SVGAGI (reference sequence). In DNA form, the CDR3 reads TGTGCCAGCACCAGAGGCGGGACAGTAGTGGGGGAGCAGTACTTC. The encoded protein is CASTRGGTVVGEQYF.

This chain connects TRBV25-1 to TRBJ1-3; D is uncertain. This CDR3 has 15 residues. V was pared by 3 bases and J by 0 bases, with 9 bases between. Germline CDR1 is MGHDK and CDR2 is SYGVNS. In DNA, the CDR3 is TGTGCCAGCAGTGATGGGGAGAACTCTGGAAACACCATATATTTT. Residues: CASSDGENSGNTIYF.

This clone showed up just a few times. This specimen includes other DNA sequences encoding the same CDR3. This chain uses TRBV4-3 with TRBJ1-1; D ambiguous. There are 14 residues in the CDR3. Trimming left V 0 bases short and J 4 bases short, with 9 bases between. Germline V gene sequence: CDR1 LGHNA, CDR2 YSLEER. The DNA for the CDR3 is TGCGCCAGCAGCCAAGATGGAAGGAGCACTGAAGCTTTCTTT. As protein: CASSQDGRSTEAFF.

This clone has a single count. The gene calls are TRBV19 and TRBJ1-2, with D hard to call. This CDR3 is 10 amino acids long. Germline CDR1 and CDR2: LNHDA and SQIVND (reference sequence). The CDR3 region is CGAGSYGYTF. The CDR3 nucleotides are TGTGGTGCGGGTAGCTATGGCTACACCTTC.

The chain carries TRBV24-1 and TRBJ2-1, with 9 bases identical to TRBD2. Germline V gives CDR1 KGHDR, CDR2 SFDVKD. V dropped 8 bases and J dropped 3; count of bases not matched to a gene: 7. This CDR3 is built from 15 residues. The CDR3 spells CATTPSTSGYNEQFF. CDR3 nucleotides: TGTGCCACCACCCCCTCGACTAGCGGCTACAATGAGCAGTTCTTC.

The gene calls are TRBV7-2 and TRBJ2-3, with TRBD2 matching over 7 bases. Germline V CDR1 and CDR2: SGHTA, FQGNSA. This CDR3 has 17 amino acids. V was clipped by 1 base and J by 4 bases; unmatched bases: 11. The CDR3 DNA is TGTGCCAGCAGCTTAGGCCTAGCGGTCGTGACTCCAGATACGCAGTATTTT. It specifies CASSLGLAVVTPDTQYF.

The rearrangement links TRBV19 to TRBJ1-5; 8 bases line up with TRBD1. The CDR3 is made up of 15 amino acids. Germline V gives CDR1 LNHDA, CDR2 SQIVND (reference sequence). J gave up 0 bases and V 3 bases, and 1 base lay outside the gene matches. The CDR3 bases are TGTGCCAGTAGTATGACAGGGGATAGCAATCAGCCCCAGCATTTT. It codes for CASSMTGDSNQPQHF.

This clone was counted between two and nine times. The chain couples TRBV5-1 to TRBJ2-7; 9 positions match TRBD2. Germline CDR1 is SGHRS and CDR2 is YFSETQ. J was trimmed by 5 bases and V by 0 bases; bases with no gene match: 9. The CDR3 consists of 16 residues. As DNA, the CDR3 is TGCGCCAGCAGCTTGGTTCCGGCTAGCGGGACTGACGAGCAGTACTTC. This gives the protein CASSLVPASGTDEQYF.

The chain is built from TRBV25-1 and TRBJ1-1; tentative D call: TRBD1 (6 bases). Germline-derived CDR1 and CDR2 are MGHDK and SYGVNS. Deletions cut 3 bases from V and 5 bases from J, with 10 bases between. The CDR3 length is 13 residues. The CDR3 DNA reads TGTGCCAGCAGTGAGGGGGCGCGGACTGAAGCTTTCTTT. It yields the protein CASSEGARTEAFF. Together with reference TRBV25-1 and TRBJ1-1, the CDR3 gives the full variable domain: EADIYQTPRYLVIGTGKKITLECSQTMGHDKMYWYQQDPGMELHLIHYSYGVNSTEKGDLSSESTVSRIRTEHFPLTLESARPSHTSQYLCASSEGARTEAFFGQGTRLTVV.

The gene calls are TRBV19 and TRBJ2-1, with D uncertain. Trimming pared 5 bases from V and 5 bases from J, leaving 4 bases between. CDR3 length equals 11 residues. From germline, CDR1 is LNHDA and CDR2 SQIVND (reference sequence). The CDR3, as DNA: TGTGCCAGTAGTTCTCACAATGAGCAGTTCTTC. Translated, it gives CASSSHNEQFF.

V and J are TRBV5-1 and TRBJ2-7, with a weak D call TRBD2 (6 bases). Germline assignment: CDR1 SGHRS and CDR2 YFSETQ. The CDR3 is 16 residues long. V lost 0 bases, J lost 5 bases, and 18 bases lay in between. CDR3 coding DNA: TGCGCCAGCAGCTTGGATATGGGGAGACTAGTCCACGAGCAGTACTTC. Translating it yields CASSLDMGRLVHEQYF.

This clone was recorded once. V and J are TRBV5-1 and TRBJ1-1, with D perhaps matching TRBD1 (6 bases). Germline values: CDR1 SGHRS, CDR2 YFSETQ. The CDR3 contains 11 residues. Deletions cut 5 bases from V and 8 bases from J, with 10 bases between. CDR3 sequence reads: CASSSTGEAFF. The CDR3 coding sequence is TGCGCCAGCAGTTCCACAGGGGAAGCTTTCTTT.

The chain employs TRBV27 and TRBJ2-1; TRBD2 matches 10 bases. Trimming took 5 bases from V and 3 from J; bases not matched to a gene: 4. Germline V lookup: CDR1 MNHEY, CDR2 SMNVEV (reference sequence). The CDR3 covers 15 residues. This CDR3 reads CASSISGRFYNEQFF. The CDR3 DNA follows: TGTGCCAGCAGTATTAGCGGGAGGTTCTACAATGAGCAGTTCTTC.

This rearrangement joins TRBV5-6 to TRBJ2-1; TRBD2 aligns across 9 bases. Germline V gene sequence: CDR1 SGHDT, CDR2 YYEEEE. This CDR3 region has 19 residues. Trimming took 4 bases from V and 0 from J; bases not matched to a gene: 14. CDR3 amino acids: CASSPLAGATKSSYNEQFF. CDR3 in DNA: TGTGCCAGCAGCCCATTAGCGGGAGCTACTAAAAGCTCCTACAATGAGCAGTTCTTC.